The entry below describes one TCR beta chain. Its target is unknown. This sample is part of a study of cytomegalovirus exposure and HLA in healthy donors. Study-wide findings and caveats: Later work associated fewer than 20,000 TCR beta sequences with HLA alleles at 0.05 false discovery rate.

The ends lost 2 bases at V and 5 bases at J; junction bases unmatched: 7. The CDR3 contains 15 residues. CDR1 and CDR2 (germline): MNHNS, SASEGT. PCR used 60 Vbeta primers and 13 Jbeta primers. The assay was immunoSEQ multiplex PCR, and TCRdb's table has in-frame clones only and misses some. Altogether 170,000 or so clones are present, roughly 84% being singletons, with the ten largest covering roughly 1.9%. The receptor was derived from a man in his late teens or twenties in good health and CMV-seronegative. This chain links TRBV6-1 with TRBJ2-7; TRBD2 matches at 9 bases. The sequencing sample was made of PBMCs. This CDR3 is CASSEISGSSDEQYF. The CDR3, as DNA: TGTGCCAGCAGTGAAATTAGCGGGAGTAGCGACGAGCAGTACTTC.